This T cell receptor (beta chain) was sequenced during a study of cytomegalovirus exposure and HLA in healthy donors. Study outcomes and limitations: HLA allele associations emerged for 15,000 to 20,000 TCR beta sequences in a later analysis, at 0.05 false discovery rate.

Details on this clone: The antigen is not known.

Trimming cost V 5 bases and J 3 bases, with 17 bases left between them. This CDR3 has 15 amino acids. Looked up from germline, CDR1 is SEHNR and CDR2 is FQNEAQ (reference sequence). Primers included in the PCR were 60 Vbeta and 13 Jbeta primers. TCRdb's copy holds only in-frame clones and misses some; the assay was immunoSEQ multiplex PCR. The table includes under 200,000 clones, over 70% detected once. This TCR came from a man over 45 in good health and CMV-seronegative. The chain uses TRBV7-9 and TRBJ2-7; D possibly corresponds to TRBD1 (5 bases). Sequencing was performed on PBMCs. In DNA form, the CDR3 reads TGTGCCAGCAGCCACAACTCGGGCAGGGACTACGAGCAGTACTTC. This sequence encodes CASSHNSGRDYEQYF. Full variable domain (remainder filled in from reference TRBV7-9 and TRBJ2-7): DTGVSQNPRHKITKRGQNVTFRCDPISEHNRLYWYRQTLGQGPEFLTYFQNEAQLEKSRLLSDRFSAERPKGSFSTLEIQRTEQGDSAMYLCASSHNSGRDYEQYFGPGTRLTVT.